The present T cell receptor beta chain was sequenced within a study of shared clonotypes between healthy human individuals. The V gene lost 0 bases and the J gene lost 12 bases, with 18 bases spanning the gap. The CDR3 spans 14 residues. Germline CDR1 SNHLY, CDR2 FYNNEI. TCRdb's table, derived via immunoSEQ multiplex PCR, lists solely in-frame clones and lacks some. The sample holds about 2,500,000 clones, approximately 90% seen once. The sample consisted of naive CD4+ T cells sorted from blood. Stated subset: CD45RA+ positively selected. This TCR derives from a man between 18 and 29 years old in good health. The chain uses TRBV2 and TRBJ2-7, with D perhaps TRBD2 (5 bases). The CDR3 spells CASSEAGPEGRWYF. The CDR3 DNA sequence: TGTGCCAGCAGTGAAGCAGGCCCAGAGGGTCGGTGGTACTTC.